The present T cell receptor (beta chain) was sequenced within a study of OX40 agonist ivuxolimab in advanced cancers. The study, taken as a whole, reports: Some nonresponders also had low normalized T-cell clonal expansion. There were, on average, more expanded clones in CD8+ T cells than in CD4+. Specificity for antigen went undetermined in the expanded peripheral T cells.

The germline V and J ends were trimmed by 2 bases and 8 bases, with 12 bases remaining between them. There are 13 residues in the CDR3. The germline gives CDR1 SGHTA, CDR2 FQGNSA. Generated by immunoSEQ multiplex PCR, the TCRdb table keeps only in-frame clones and is missing some. Among 80,000 or so clones listed, around nine tenths were seen once. With regard to this clone: Its antigen remains unidentified.

The material sequenced was CD4+ or CD8+ T cells sorted from blood, taken in a trial of the OX40 agonist ivuxolimab. The gene calls are TRBV7-2 and TRBJ1-2; D unclear. This receptor was obtained from an adult with an advanced solid tumor such as melanoma, head and neck, liver or kidney cancer. The DNA of the CDR3 is TGTGCCAGCAGCTTATCCGGGTCTTTGGGCTACACCTTC. Amino acids: CASSLSGSLGYTF.